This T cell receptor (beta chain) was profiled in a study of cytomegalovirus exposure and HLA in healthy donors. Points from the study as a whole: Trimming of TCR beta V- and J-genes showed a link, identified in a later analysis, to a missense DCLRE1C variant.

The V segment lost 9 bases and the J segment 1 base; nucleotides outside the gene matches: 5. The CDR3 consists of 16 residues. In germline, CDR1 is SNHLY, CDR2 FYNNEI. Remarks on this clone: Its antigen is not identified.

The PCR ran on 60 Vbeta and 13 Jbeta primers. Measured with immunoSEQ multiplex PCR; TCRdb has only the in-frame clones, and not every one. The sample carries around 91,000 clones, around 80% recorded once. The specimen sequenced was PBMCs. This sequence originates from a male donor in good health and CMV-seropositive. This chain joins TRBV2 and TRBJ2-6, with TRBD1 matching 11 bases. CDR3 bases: TGTGCCAGGGGACAGGGGGGAGGATCTGGGGCCAACGTCCTGACTTTC. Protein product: CARGQGGGSGANVLTF.